What follows are 15 T cell receptor beta chains derived from one specimen sequenced in a study of lymphopenia after photon versus proton radiotherapy. The method was immunoSEQ multiplex PCR; TCRdb's version includes in-frame clones alone and lacks a portion of them. The table lists some 30,000 clones, roughly 90% of them singletons. This specimen consisted of peripheral blood, obtained from a patient treated with photon-based radiotherapy. The receptors derive from a woman aged 50 to 65 with pancreatic cancer.

The chain uses TRBV7-6 and TRBJ1-1; 8 nucleotides agree with TRBD1. Germline CDR1 and CDR2: SGHVS and FNYEAQ. The CDR3 spans 16 residues. V lost 4 bases, J lost 4 bases, and 11 bases stayed unmatched. CDR3 loop: CASSSGGDRLGTEAFF. CDR3 sequence (DNA): TGTGCCAGCAGCTCAGGGGGGGACAGGCTGGGCACTGAAGCTTTCTTT.

This chain connects TRBV6-6 to TRBJ1-4; the D is unclear. The CDR3 is 14 amino acids. The germline gives CDR1 MNHNY, CDR2 SVGAGI (reference sequence). With 0 bases removed from V and 8 bases from J, the gap between germline ends came to 10 bases. The CDR3 reads CASSYSGSNEKLFF. The DNA for the CDR3 is TGTGCCAGCAGTTACTCAGGGAGTAACGAAAAACTGTTTTTT.

The CDR3 coding sequence is TGCGCCAGCAGTGAATTACCAGATACGCAGTATTTT. Amino acids: CASSELPDTQYF. The chain is built from TRBV10-1 and TRBJ2-3; D call uncertain. Germline loops: CDR1 WNHNN, CDR2 SYGVQD (reference sequence). With 3 bases removed from V and 4 bases from J, the gap between germline ends came to 5 bases. The CDR3 runs 12 residues.

V gene TRBV15 combines with J gene TRBJ1-3, with D unresolved. The V and J ends lost 0 bases and 0 bases respectively, with 6 bases between them. This CDR3 comprises 15 residues. Germline V lookup: CDR1 LNHNV, CDR2 YYDKDF (reference sequence). The CDR3 loop reads CATSRDTSSGNTIYF. The CDR3 coding sequence is TGTGCCACCAGCAGAGACACGAGCTCTGGAAACACCATATATTTT.

V and J are TRBV11-3 and TRBJ2-5; 7 bases fit TRBD2. The CDR3 runs to 16 residues. J lost 7 bases, V lost 4 bases, and 15 bases had no gene match. From germline, CDR1 is SGHNT and CDR2 YENEEA. The CDR3 region has the DNA TGTGCCAGCAGCTGCGGGGGTGAGGGCGTCCTGTGGACCCAGTACTTC. This codes for CASSCGGEGVLWTQYF.

V is TRBV7-2 and J is TRBJ1-5, with D unresolved. Germline values: CDR1 SGHTA, CDR2 FQGNSA. V dropped 2 bases and J dropped 0 bases, with 8 bases sitting between them. The CDR3 has 15 amino acids. This chain's CDR3 is CASSLTSYSNQPQHF. DNA of the CDR3: TGTGCCAGCAGCTTAACGAGTTATAGCAATCAGCCCCAGCATTTT. The full variable domain, its missing parts supplied by reference TRBV7-2 and TRBJ1-5, is GAGVSQSPSNKVTEKGKDVELRCDPISGHTALYWYRQSLGQGLEFLIYFQGNSAPDKSGLPSDRFSAERTGGSVSTLTIQRTQQEDSAVYLCASSLTSYSNQPQHFGDGTRLSIL.

The chain recombines TRBV6-1 with TRBJ1-5, with D perhaps matching TRBD1 (6 bases). Germline values: CDR1 MNHNS, CDR2 SASEGT. The CDR3 is 13 residues long. The germline V and J ends were trimmed by 2 bases and 7 bases, with 9 bases remaining between them. This CDR3 is CASSERTVQPQHF. The DNA of the CDR3 is TGTGCCAGCAGTGAAAGGACAGTCCAGCCCCAGCATTTT.

J is TRBJ2-2 and V is TRBV11-2; 7 bases map to TRBD1. The germline gives CDR1 SGHAT, CDR2 FQNNGV. This CDR3 spans 15 amino acids. J gave up 1 base and V 3 bases, and 2 bases lay outside the gene matches. CDR3 residues: CASSLRTGNTGELFF. For the CDR3, the DNA is TGTGCCAGCAGCTTGCGGACAGGGAACACCGGGGAGCTGTTTTTT.

This clone has more than one count but fewer than ten. The chain uses TRBV19 and TRBJ1-1; maybe TRBD1 (6 bases). CDR3 length: 12 amino acids. Germline V gives CDR1 LNHDA, CDR2 SQIVND (reference sequence). Between the trimmed V and J ends, which lost 6 bases and 4 bases, there was a span of 9 bases. The CDR3 DNA reads as TGTGCCAGTAGGGACAGTGGCACTGAAGCTTTCTTT. This encodes CASRDSGTEAFF.

V usage is TRBV9 and J usage is TRBJ2-1, with 7 nucleotides matching TRBD1. Trimming cost V 3 bases and J 3 bases; bases outside gene matches: 3. This CDR3 contains 14 residues. Germline V lookup: CDR1 SGDLS, CDR2 YYNGEE. The CDR3 here is CASSARQGYNEQFF. CDR3 bases: TGTGCCAGCAGCGCGCGACAGGGCTACAATGAGCAGTTCTTC.

This chain connects TRBV19 to TRBJ1-2, with D perhaps matching TRBD1 (6 bases). The CDR3 consists of 14 residues. Germline values: CDR1 LNHDA, CDR2 SQIVND (reference sequence). V gave up 3 bases and J gave up 4 bases, with 12 bases separating them. This chain's CDR3 is CASSIPTGIYGYTF. The CDR3 DNA sequence: TGTGCCAGTAGTATCCCAACAGGGATCTATGGCTACACCTTC.

The chain couples TRBV15 to TRBJ1-3, with D possibly matching TRBD1 (5 bases). From germline, CDR1 is LNHNV and CDR2 YYDKDF (reference sequence). The CDR3 has 15 amino acids. The V end was cut by 6 bases, the J end by 0 bases, with 12 bases between. CDR3 DNA: TGTGCCACCAGAGAGGGCACAGGCTCTGGAAACACCATATATTTT. Translating gives CATREGTGSGNTIYF. Full variable domain (remainder filled in from reference TRBV15 and TRBJ1-3): DAMVIQNPRYQVTQFGKPVTLSCSQTLNHNVMYWYQQKSSQAPKLLFHYYDKDFNNEADTPDNFQSRRPNTSFCFLDIRSPGLGDTAMYLCATREGTGSGNTIYFGEGSWLTVV.

V usage is TRBV6-1 and J usage is TRBJ2-7; TRBD2 aligns across 11 bases. The CDR3 covers 13 residues. Per germline, CDR1 MNHNS and CDR2 SASEGT. Unmatched junction bases numbered 2, after V lost 8 bases and J lost 2 bases. The CDR3 protein is CASLAGGPYEQYF. The CDR3 DNA sequence: TGTGCCAGCTTAGCGGGAGGGCCCTACGAGCAGTACTTC.

The chain uses TRBV9 and TRBJ2-5; D may match TRBD1 or TRBD2 (5 bases each). CDR3 length: 15 amino acids. V lost 4 bases and J 2 bases, leaving 15 bases between the germline ends. Germline V CDR1 and CDR2: SGDLS, YYNGEE. The CDR3 spells CASSNLGTQQETQYF. CDR3 DNA: TGTGCCAGCAGCAACTTGGGGACCCAGCAAGAGACCCAGTACTTC.

The chain couples TRBV7-2 to TRBJ2-7, with D possibly being TRBD2 (7 bases). Germline V gene data show CDR1 as SGHTA and CDR2 as FQGNSA. The V gene lost 2 bases and the J gene lost 5 bases, with 10 bases spanning the gap. This CDR3 is built from 13 residues. The CDR3 bases are TGTGCCAGCAGCTTAACGGGGGGCCACGAGCAGTACTTC. Its protein product is CASSLTGGHEQYF. The whole variable domain, remainder taken from reference TRBV7-2 and TRBJ2-7, is GAGVSQSPSNKVTEKGKDVELRCDPISGHTALYWYRQSLGQGLEFLIYFQGNSAPDKSGLPSDRFSAERTGGSVSTLTIQRTQQEDSAVYLCASSLTGGHEQYFGPGTRLTVT.